A selection of T cell receptor beta chains follows, all from one sample in a study of T-cell reconstitution after alpha-beta-depleted transplantation in children. TCRdb recomputed calls from the PCR reads with MiXCR, one row per CDR3 protein. This sample yields about 15,000 distinct CDR3 sequences, of which approximately 5.3% are seen a single time; roughly 6.7% belongs to the top ten. Here the sequenced sample was PBMCs, taken before TCRalphabeta/CD19-depleted stem cell transplant. The origin of the receptors is a boy aged 5 to 17 with acute lymphoblastic leukemia, due to receive a stem cell transplant. CDR3s include the opening cysteine and the closing phenylalanine or tryptophan. D genes are given only for firm matches. Part of the rows lack a size; the others show once, few, many or a class for expanded clones.

abundance,d_gene,j_gene,v_gene,CDR3aa,CDR3nt
many,NA,TRBJ2-7,TRBV10-3,CAISEQVYEQYF,TGTGCCATCAGTGAACAGGTTTACGAGCAGTACTTC
many,NA,TRBJ1-5,TRBV4-1,CASSQDGTYQPQHF,TGCGCCAGCAGCCAAGATGGGACTTATCAGCCCCAGCATTTT
many,NA,TRBJ1-3,TRBV12-3/TRBV12-4,CASSDTTDSGNTIYF,TGTGCCAGCAGTGACACGACAGACTCTGGAAACACCATATATTTT
many,TRBD1,TRBJ2-1,TRBV28,CASSWRDRGTLEQFF,TGTGCCAGCAGTTGGCGGGACAGGGGGACGCTGGAGCAGTTCTTC
many,TRBD2,TRBJ2-3,TRBV7-3,CASSLNSGLGGLAAHSILTDTQYF,TGTGCCAGCAGCTTAAACTCTGGCCTTGGTGGACTAGCGGCCCATAGTATACTCACAGATACGCAGTATTTT
many,TRBD1,TRBJ1-6,TRBV7-9,CASSPTGEIFSPLHF,TGTGCCAGCAGCCCGACAGGGGAAATTTTTTCACCCCTCCACTTT
many,NA,TRBJ2-3,TRBV3-1,CASSQGVSPRGDTQYF,TGTGCCAGCAGCCAAGGGGTCTCACCCAGGGGAGATACGCAGTATTTT
many,NA,TRBJ1-1,TRBV13,CASSLGGRGSTEAFF,TGTGCCAGCAGCTTAGGAGGCAGGGGATCCACTGAAGCTTTCTTT
many,NA,TRBJ2-7,TRBV7-9,CASSTTGLDYEQYF,TGTGCCAGCAGCACCACCGGGTTGGATTACGAGCAGTACTTC
many,NA,TRBJ1-2,TRBV20-1,CSAIRVNYGYTF,TGCAGTGCTATTAGGGTGAACTATGGCTACACCTTC
many,NA,TRBJ2-3,TRBV14,CASSPYQGRATDTQYF,TGTGCCAGCAGCCCATATCAGGGCAGGGCGACAGATACGCAGTATTTT
many,TRBD1,TRBJ1-6,TRBV2,CASSDQGGNSPLHF,TGTGCCAGCAGTGATCAGGGGGGTAATTCACCCCTCCACTTT
many,NA,TRBJ2-2,TRBV11-2,CASTPMSANTGELFF,TGTGCCAGCACCCCCATGTCTGCGAACACCGGGGAGCTGTTTTTT
many,TRBD2,TRBJ2-3,TRBV20-1,CSASLGSGADTQYF,TGCAGTGCTAGTTTGGGAAGCGGGGCAGATACGCAGTATTTT
many,TRBD1,TRBJ2-7,TRBV7-2,CASSRDRGGDEQYF,TGTGCCAGCAGCCGGGACAGGGGAGGCGACGAGCAGTACTTC
many,NA,TRBJ2-7,TRBV20-1,CSARVGRGPHEQYF,TGCAGTGCTAGAGTGGGCAGGGGTCCCCACGAGCAGTACTTC
many,NA,TRBJ1-6,TRBV18,CASSVPGTRAFGVSPLHF,TGTGCCAGCTCAGTTCCCGGGACACGCGCCTTTGGGGTTTCACCCCTCCACTTT
many,NA,TRBJ1-6,TRBV19,CASSYGTPDNSPLHF,TGTGCCAGTAGTTATGGGACCCCGGATAATTCACCCCTCCACTTT
NA,NA,TRBJ1-1,TRBV2,CAFIPGTQNTEAFF,TGTGCCTTCATCCCCGGGACACAGAACACTGAAGCTTTCTTT
many,NA,TRBJ1-2,TRBV12-5,CASGLGLLDSYGYTF,TGTGCTAGTGGTTTGGGACTCTTGGACAGCTATGGCTACACCTTC
NA,NA,TRBJ1-4,TRBV6-6,CASRPTREKLFF,TGTGCCAGCAGACCTACTCGGGAAAAACTGTTTTTT
many,TRBD1,TRBJ1-1,TRBV9,CASSPWDRATEAFF,TGTGCCAGCAGCCCTTGGGACAGGGCCACTGAAGCTTTCTTT
many,NA,TRBJ2-7,TRBV7-2,CASSLAPRQYYEQYF,TGTGCCAGCAGCTTAGCTCCCAGACAGTACTACGAGCAGTACTTC
many,NA,TRBJ1-1,TRBV6-5,CACNYRDNLLNTEAFF,TGTGCCTGCAACTATCGGGACAACCTGTTGAACACTGAAGCTTTCTTT
many,NA,TRBJ2-1,TRBV15,CATSMTRLGHEQFF,TGTGCCACCAGCATGACTAGGCTAGGCCATGAGCAGTTCTTC
many,NA,TRBJ2-7,TRBV7-9,CASSLRPYEQYF,TGTGCCAGCAGCTTAAGGCCCTACGAGCAGTACTTC
many,NA,TRBJ2-1,TRBV7-9,CASSPQGGNYNEQFF,TGTGCCAGCAGCCCTCAGGGGGGGAACTACAATGAGCAGTTCTTC
NA,NA,TRBJ1-6,TRBV5-4,CASSLDLQISPLHF,TGTGCCAGCAGCTTGGATCTACAGATTTCACCCCTCCACTTT
medium-sized,NA,TRBJ2-4,TRBV6-7,CAGRWAIQYF,TGTGCCGGCAGGTGGGCCATTCAGTACTTC
medium-sized,NA,TRBJ2-1,TRBV5-1,CASSFVYSYNEQFF,TGCGCCAGCAGCTTTGTTTACAGTTACAATGAGCAGTTCTTC
medium-sized,TRBD2,TRBJ2-7,TRBV7-9,CASSLAQGLAHEQYF,TGTGCCAGCAGCTTAGCGCAGGGACTAGCCCACGAGCAGTACTTC
few,NA,TRBJ1-1,TRBV6-5,CASSYSRSRVLAFF,TGTGCCAGCAGTTACTCGAGGAGCCGAGTTTTGGCTTTCTTT
many,TRBD2,TRBJ2-1,TRBV4-3,CASSQDKRLAGGLSYNEQFF,TGCGCCAGCAGCCAAGATAAAAGGCTAGCGGGGGGACTCTCCTACAATGAGCAGTTCTTC
many,TRBD1,TRBJ1-2,TRBV18,CASSPQGSGDRPDWGYGYTF,TGTGCCAGCTCACCACAAGGGAGCGGGGACAGACCCGATTGGGGCTATGGCTACACCTTC
many,NA,TRBJ1-6,TRBV27,CASSSLTGVPSPLHF,TGTGCCAGCAGTTCTCTGACGGGGGTACCATCACCCCTCCACTTT
many,NA,TRBJ1-3,TRBV3-2,CASSQAGDDGNTIYF,TGTGCCAGCAGCCAAGCAGGGGACGATGGAAACACCATATATTTT
many,NA,TRBJ1-1,TRBV12-3/TRBV12-4,CASSFGVGTEAFF,TGTGCCAGCAGTTTTGGTGTTGGCACTGAAGCTTTCTTT
many,NA,TRBJ2-5,TRBV15,CATSGGPGLNQETQYF,TGTGCCACCAGCGGGGGCCCGGGACTAAACCAAGAGACCCAGTACTTC
many,TRBD2,TRBJ2-1,TRBV11-2,CASSLLVPGGSLDEQFF,TGTGCCAGCAGCCTCCTGGTACCGGGAGGGAGTTTAGATGAGCAGTTCTTC
many,TRBD2,TRBJ2-1,TRBV11-2,CASSLLAGSSYNEQFF,TGTGCCAGCAGCTTACTAGCGGGTTCGTCCTACAATGAGCAGTTCTTC
many,TRBD1,TRBJ2-5,TRBV7-2,CASSWDRGYGETQYF,TGTGCCAGCAGTTGGGACAGGGGGTATGGAGAGACCCAGTACTTC
many,TRBD1,TRBJ2-4,TRBV20-1,CSADRGAAKNIQYF,TGCAGTGCTGACAGGGGAGCAGCCAAAAACATTCAGTACTTC
few,NA,TRBJ1-2,TRBV20-1,CSAGFGNGGYTF,TGCAGTGCGGGTTTCGGCAATGGGGGCTACACCTTC
many,NA,TRBJ1-2,TRBV19,CASSIGKNGYTF,TGTGCCAGTAGTATCGGGAAGAATGGCTACACCTTC
many,NA,TRBJ1-6,TRBV28,CASTLRAASNSPLHF,TGTGCCAGCACCCTACGGGCCGCGTCCAATTCACCCCTCCACTTT
medium-sized,NA,TRBJ2-1,TRBV20-1,CSARDVAKFSSYNEQFF,TGCAGTGCTAGAGATGTAGCGAAATTCAGCTCCTACAATGAGCAGTTCTTC
many,TRBD1,TRBJ1-1,TRBV6-2/TRBV6-3,CASSSRPGQGNTEAFF,TGTGCCAGCAGTTCAAGACCGGGACAGGGGAACACTGAAGCTTTCTTT
many,NA,TRBJ2-5,TRBV4-3,CASSPLGRGVETQYF,TGCGCCAGCAGCCCCCTGGGTCGAGGGGTAGAGACCCAGTACTTC
medium-sized,NA,TRBJ2-5,TRBV15,CATSRAGSSQETQYF,TGTGCCACCAGCAGAGCCGGGAGCTCCCAAGAGACCCAGTACTTC
many,NA,TRBJ1-3,TRBV5-6,CASSSPRISGNTIYF,TGTGCCAGCAGCAGCCCCAGGATCTCTGGAAACACCATATATTTT
many,TRBD2,TRBJ2-2,TRBV7-9,CASSSVASGDTGELFF,TGTGCCAGCAGCTCCGTCGCCAGCGGGGACACCGGGGAGCTGTTTTTT
NA,TRBD1,TRBJ1-6,TRBV5-8,CAIGFTGESPLHF,TGTGCCATCGGCTTTACAGGGGAGTCACCCCTCCACTTT
many,NA,TRBJ1-6,TRBV2,CASATGIYSPLHF,TGTGCCAGCGCTACAGGGATTTATTCACCCCTCCACTTT
NA,NA,TRBJ2-2,TRBV10-3,CAISESMGYTGELFF,TGTGCCATCAGTGAGTCGATGGGATACACCGGGGAGCTGTTTTTT